This is a list of T cell receptor beta chains from one sample in a study of T-cell reconstitution after alpha-beta-depleted transplantation in children. TCRdb called the PCR reads again in MiXCR, with one record for every CDR3 protein. The data contain 600,000 to 800,000 distinct CDR3 sequences, roughly 14% of them singletons. Sequenced here: PBMCs, sampled before TCRalphabeta/CD19-depleted stem cell transplant. These TCRs come from a girl aged 2-15 years with congenital amegakaryocytic thrombocytopenia, due to receive a stem cell transplant. Both conserved end residues are part of each CDR3. D genes are given only for firm matches. Some rows have no size entry. The others give once, few or many, or a class for an expanded clone.

v_call	clone_size	j_call	d_call	cdr3_aa	cdr3_nt
TRBV5-1	-	TRBJ1-6	-	CASSGKPDVRNSPLHF	TGCGCCAGCAGCGGAAAACCGGACGTAAGGAATTCACCCCTCCACTTT
TRBV28	-	TRBJ2-5	TRBD1	CASSFLDRGRGTQYF	TGTGCCAGCAGTTTTCTCGACAGGGGTCGCGGGACCCAGTACTTC
TRBV20-1	few	TRBJ1-1	-	CSARKQGGSAFF	TGCAGTGCCAGAAAACAGGGCGGTTCGGCTTTCTTT
TRBV6-1	few	TRBJ2-5	-	CASSPSLAVRETQYF	TGTGCCAGCAGTCCCTCCCTGGCGGTGAGGGAGACCCAGTACTTC
TRBV19	few	TRBJ2-2	-	CASSIRADAGELFF	TGTGCCAGTAGTATTAGGGCGGACGCCGGGGAGCTGTTTTTT
TRBV20-1	-	TRBJ2-1	-	CSARDGRWDGGDEQFF	TGCAGTGCTAGAGACGGTCGATGGGACGGGGGCGATGAGCAGTTCTTC
TRBV5-1	many	TRBJ2-2	-	CASSLAFGNTGELFF	TGCGCCAGCAGCTTGGCCTTCGGGAACACCGGGGAGCTGTTTTTT
TRBV9	-	TRBJ2-1	-	CASSVGDCGEQFF	TGTGCCAGCAGCGTTGGGGACTGCGGTGAGCAGTTCTTC
TRBV7-8	few	TRBJ2-5	-	CASSQNGGQIQETQYF	TGTGCCAGCAGCCAAAACGGGGGACAGATCCAAGAGACCCAGTACTTC
TRBV4-1	few	TRBJ2-7	-	CASTRLPVGGEQYF	TGCGCCAGCACTCGACTGCCGGTCGGGGGCGAGCAGTACTTC
TRBV5-1	many	TRBJ2-4	TRBD1	CASSLVTGQGDIQYF	TGCGCCAGCAGCTTAGTGACGGGACAGGGGGACATTCAGTACTTC
TRBV5-6	-	TRBJ2-1	-	CASSPGEASQFF	TGTGCCAGCAGCCCTGGGGAGGCTAGTCAGTTCTTC
TRBV29-1	many	TRBJ2-3	TRBD2	CSVARTSGMTDTQYF	TGCAGCGTCGCCAGAACTAGCGGGATGACAGATACGCAGTATTTT
TRBV6-1	many	TRBJ1-4	TRBD1	CASNPTGGGEKLFF	TGTGCCAGCAATCCGACAGGGGGCGGGGAAAAACTGTTTTTT